These 14 T cell receptor beta chains came from one sample sequenced in a study of blood T cell repertoires in COVID-19 (dated by TCRdb to about 2020). The receptor library was made with the immunoSEQ multiplex PCR assay. TCRdb re-hosts the immuneACCESS table, in-frame sequences only. Its copies lack some clones; in the studies checked, an unresolved V gene accounts for under half of them, and the cause for the rest is not known. The sample records about 210,000 clones, around 83% of which are singletons. The ten largest account for roughly 8.2% of the sample. The sequenced sample consisted of peripheral blood. Receptor source: a woman aged 45-60 years with acute or convalescent COVID-19.

The rearrangement links TRBV20-1 to TRBJ2-7, with 11 bases matching TRBD2. The CDR3 loop spans 14 amino acids. V was clipped by 3 bases and J by 6 bases; unmatched bases: 7. The germline CDR1 and CDR2 sequences are DFQATT and SNEGSKA (reference sequence). The DNA for the CDR3 is TGCAGTGCTAGTCAGGCTAGCGGGAGGAGCGAGCAGTACTTC. Translation: CSASQASGRSEQYF.

The genes are TRBV5-5 and TRBJ1-5; the match to TRBD1 covers 11 bases. This CDR3 spans 16 amino acids. V was pared by 0 bases and J by 3 bases, with 2 bases of the junction left unmatched. Germline V gene sequence: CDR1 SGHKS, CDR2 YYEKEE (reference sequence). The CDR3 DNA follows: TGTGCCAGCAGCTTGGCGGACAGGGGGCACAATCAGCCCCAGCATTTT. As protein: CASSLADRGHNQPQHF.

The chain recombines TRBV2 with TRBJ2-3; 7 bases map to TRBD2. The CDR3 spans 12 residues. The germline gives CDR1 SNHLY, CDR2 FYNNEI. After removal of 7 bases from V and 3 bases from J, the junction contained 1 base not matched to a gene. The CDR3 DNA reads as TGTGCCAGCATCGGGGGGACAGATACGCAGTATTTT. Translated, it gives CASIGGTDTQYF.

This clone has only a few counts. This chain uses TRBV19 with TRBJ1-3; D is possibly TRBD1 (6 bases). The CDR3 covers 15 residues. Germline-derived CDR1 and CDR2 are LNHDA and SQIVND (reference sequence). Trimming took off 6 bases at V and 0 bases at J, with 12 bases between the two ends. CDR3: CASRRQVTSGNTIYF. The DNA for the CDR3 is TGTGCCAGTAGGCGACAGGTGACCTCTGGAAACACCATATATTTT.

This clone was seen once. V and J are TRBV10-3 and TRBJ2-2; no reliable D call. Germline CDR1 is ENHRY and CDR2 is SYGVKD. The V and J ends lost 0 bases and 1 base respectively, with 9 bases between them. The CDR3 covers 16 residues. The CDR3 region is CAISESVRGNTGELFF. The CDR3 region has the DNA TGTGCCATCAGTGAGTCTGTCAGAGGGAACACCGGGGAGCTGTTTTTT.

Here the CDR3 DNA reads TGTGCCAGCAGACCCATTGTAGCGGGAGGATCTAGTATTCACTACGAGCAGTACTTC. This gives the protein CASRPIVAGGSSIHYEQYF. V usage is TRBV2 and J usage is TRBJ2-7, with TRBD2 identical over 10 bases. CDR1 is SNHLY, CDR2 FYNNEI, per germline. Losses at the gene ends were 6 bases for V and 3 bases for J; bases not matched to a gene: 20. The CDR3 loop spans 19 amino acids.

The chain carries TRBV19 and TRBJ1-6; D call uncertain. CDR3 length: 15 residues. With 4 bases removed from V and 8 bases from J, the gap between germline ends came to 15 bases. Germline V gives CDR1 LNHDA, CDR2 SQIVND (reference sequence). For the CDR3, the DNA is TGTGCCAGTAGTAAGGTGGGCAACCGACATTCACCCCTCCACTTT. This codes for CASSKVGNRHSPLHF.

This chain uses TRBV15 with TRBJ2-3; D call uncertain. V shed 8 bases and J shed 2 bases, with 11 bases lying between them. This CDR3 is 13 amino acids long. Germline CDR1 LNHNV, CDR2 YYDKDF (reference sequence). Here the CDR3 DNA reads TGTGCCACCCGACACCCTATCACAGATACGCAGTATTTT. This codes for CATRHPITDTQYF.

This clone was recorded only once. V gene TRBV5-1 combines with J gene TRBJ2-1; TRBD2 agrees at 9 bases. Trimming at V came to 2 bases and at J to 8 bases, leaving 11 bases not matched to a gene. Germline values: CDR1 SGHRS, CDR2 YFSETQ. The CDR3 is 16 amino acids. CDR3 sequence reads: CASSLGAGGPGDEQFF. CDR3 DNA sequence: TGCGCCAGCAGCTTAGGAGCGGGAGGCCCGGGGGATGAGCAGTTCTTC.

A single count supports this clone. The chain employs TRBV20-1 and TRBJ2-5, with 7 bases aligning to TRBD1. In germline, CDR1 is DFQATT, CDR2 SNEGSKA (reference sequence). V lost 4 bases and J lost 5; bases outside the gene matches: 7. The CDR3 runs to 13 residues. CDR3 in DNA: TGCAGTGCTAATGAAGGGGGCATGGAGACCCAGTACTTC. Protein sequence: CSANEGGMETQYF.

The chain combines TRBV9 with TRBJ2-3; D uncertain. Germline-derived CDR1 and CDR2 are SGDLS and YYNGEE. The germline V and J ends were trimmed by 0 bases and 2 bases, with 10 bases remaining between them. The CDR3 sequence is 15 residues long. The CDR3: CASSVDGGYTDTQYF. Here the CDR3 DNA reads TGTGCCAGCAGCGTAGACGGCGGATACACAGATACGCAGTATTTT.

V is TRBV11-2 and J is TRBJ2-1, with 7 bases fitting TRBD1. Per germline, CDR1 SGHAT and CDR2 FQNNGV. This CDR3 comprises 16 residues. The junction had 7 bases not matched to a gene; V was cut back by 5 bases and J by 0 bases. In DNA form, the CDR3 reads TGTGCCAGCAGCCAGTGGACAGGTGGCTCCTACAATGAGCAGTTCTTC. Amino acids: CASSQWTGGSYNEQFF.

This CDR3 reads CASSLGLAFDEQFF. For the CDR3, the DNA is TGCGCCAGCAGCTTGGGACTAGCGTTCGATGAGCAGTTCTTC. This sequence joins TRBV5-1 and TRBJ2-1, with TRBD2 matching over 8 bases. V lost 0 bases to trimming and J lost 8 bases; unmatched junction nucleotides: 4. Germline values: CDR1 SGHRS, CDR2 YFSETQ. This CDR3 has 14 residues.

This clone has a single count. J is TRBJ2-2 and V is TRBV19, with 8 bases aligning to TRBD2. This CDR3 spans 16 amino acids. The ends lost 6 bases at V and 6 bases at J; junction bases unmatched: 12. Germline V lookup: CDR1 LNHDA, CDR2 SQIVND (reference sequence). The CDR3 loop reads CASREVLAGGPGELFF. In DNA form, the CDR3 reads TGTGCCAGTAGGGAGGTACTCGCGGGAGGACCCGGGGAGCTGTTTTTT.